This T cell receptor beta chain was sequenced during a study of immune heterogeneity within non-small cell lung tumors (dated by TCRdb to the late 2010s). Background for the entire study: By histology, a few squamous cell carcinomas, 10 non-squamous carcinomas and 1 tumor not otherwise specified were included. To examine intratumoral immune heterogeneity, the study used whole-exome sequencing, RNA-seq and TCR beta repertoire sequencing on multiple spatially distinct regions of each NSCLC tumor. Transcriptome data were available for just 40 or so loci from about a dozen patients, whereas TCR repertoire analysis spanned just over 55 tumor loci from under 18 patients. Binding of neoantigens to the HLA alleles of each patient was predicted with netMHCpan-3.0 for mutant peptides of 8 to 11 amino acids. General study outcomes and caveats: Individual patients mostly had different high-frequency TCR beta clonotypes. Identical dominant CDR3B clonotypes recurred across loci within a patient, yet different tumor locations also harbored unique high-frequency clones. Local tumor mutational burden and local T-cell repertoire clonality had a statistically significant but moderate positive correlation (R about 0.36).

Trimming accounts for 3 bases at V and 4 bases at J, while the number of junction bases matched to no gene is 18. CDR1 KGHDR and CDR2 SFDVKD were looked up in the germline V gene. Its CDR3 holds 19 amino acids, cysteine through phenylalanine. CDR3 DNA is the only sequence kept; it has 57 bases, read in frame from the first base. The TCR beta CDR3 region was amplified with a multiplex PCR system whose first round ran for 9 to 10 cycles using 32 V-gene forward primers and 13 J-gene reverse primers. The first PCR round was done with a QIAGEN Multiplex PCR Kit, and the primer sequences were filed in Chinese patent CN105087789A. Illumina universal primers were added in a second PCR round performed with the Phusion High-Fidelity PCR Kit. TCR libraries were paired-end sequenced at 151 bp read length on the Illumina HiSeq X Ten platform. On the study's bioinformatics: Reads lacking multiplex PCR primers were removed with Cutadapt, read pairs were merged with PEAR, and CDR3 regions were called with MiXCR default settings. Shannon entropy measured repertoire diversity, while clonality was calculated as one minus the Shannon entropy divided by the ln of the count of productive unique sequences. Clonotypes at a frequency of at least 0.5% were defined as dominant or high-frequency T-cell clones. TCRdb cleaned the public reads at Q25 with fastp, built clones with MiXCR and kept in-frame beta chains. Merged by CDR3 protein, the rows form single entries marked with the most common genes and DNA. These V and J calls rely on TCRdb rather than the paper's analysis. This sample has 20,000 or so distinct CDR3 sequences in its table, and 25% to 30% of those were observed once. Of the sample, 3.5% to 4.5% falls within the top ten clones.

This clonotype was observed at least ten times. No cognate antigen has been identified for it. Within one base of it there is no much larger clone, and no base qualities were kept. Genomic DNA was extracted from bulk tumor tissue and used as the TCR template, and 600 ng gDNA was amplified per sample. During surgery, several biopsies were collected from each primary tumor and placed as far from one another as possible within the tumor mass. Patients in the study cohort, which was described as untreated, were newly diagnosed NSCLC cases going through curative surgery. The samples came from under 19 patients with newly diagnosed non-small cell lung cancer who were having surgery intended to be curative. A couple of independent pathologists reviewed the resected tumor masses. Sequencing was performed only on DNA and RNA samples of high quality.

This sequence was found in a man aged 35 to 55 with non-small cell lung cancer. Sequenced sample: lung tumor tissue. The receptor chain draws on TRBV24-1 and TRBJ2-3, with 7 bases in between that match TRBD2. The encoded CDR3 is CATSDGISLAERGPDTQYF. At the DNA level, the sequence is TGTGCCACCAGTGATGGGATCTCCCTAGCGGAGAGGGGCCCAGATACGCAGTATTTT.